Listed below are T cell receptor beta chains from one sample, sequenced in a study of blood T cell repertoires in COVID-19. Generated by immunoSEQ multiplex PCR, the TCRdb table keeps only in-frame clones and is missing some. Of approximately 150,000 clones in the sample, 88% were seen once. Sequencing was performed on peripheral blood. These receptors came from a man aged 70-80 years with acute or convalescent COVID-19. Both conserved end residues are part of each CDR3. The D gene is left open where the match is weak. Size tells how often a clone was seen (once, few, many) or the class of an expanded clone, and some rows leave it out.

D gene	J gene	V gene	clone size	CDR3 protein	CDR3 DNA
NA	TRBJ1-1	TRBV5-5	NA	CASSPWGGNTEAFF	TGTGCCAGCAGCCCATGGGGGGGGAACACTGAAGCTTTCTTT
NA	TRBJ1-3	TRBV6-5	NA	CASKTGQSGNTIYF	TGTGCCAGCAAAACGGGTCAGAGTGGAAACACCATATATTTT
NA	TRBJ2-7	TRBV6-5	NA	CASSSHTGLDDYEQYF	TGTGCCAGCAGTTCCCACACGGGACTTGACGACTACGAGCAGTACTTC
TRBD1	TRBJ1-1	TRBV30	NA	CAWSVPGQGGTEAFF	TGTGCCTGGAGTGTACCGGGACAGGGAGGGACTGAAGCTTTCTTT
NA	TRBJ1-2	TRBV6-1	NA	CASSDVTGSYGYTF	TGTGCCAGCAGTGATGTGACGGGTTCCTATGGCTACACCTTC
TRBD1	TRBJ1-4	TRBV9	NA	CASSADRGRGTSNEKLFF	TGTGCCAGCAGCGCGGACAGGGGGCGCGGGACGTCTAATGAAAAACTGTTTTTT
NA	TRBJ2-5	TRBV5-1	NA	CASSSGQKETQYF	TGCGCCAGCAGCTCCGGACAGAAAGAGACCCAGTACTTC
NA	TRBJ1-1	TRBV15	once	CATQAQGHSWTEAFF	TGTGCCACCCAAGCACAGGGCCATAGTTGGACTGAAGCTTTCTTT
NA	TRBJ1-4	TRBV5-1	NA	CASSLTEGIEKLFF	TGCGCCAGCAGCTTGACAGAGGGCATCGAAAAACTGTTTTTT
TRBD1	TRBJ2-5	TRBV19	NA	CASSIDPTGTAVTQYF	TGTGCCAGTAGTATAGACCCCACCGGGACAGCGGTGACCCAGTACTTC
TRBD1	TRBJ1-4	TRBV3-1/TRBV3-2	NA	CASSPKIGTGDEKLFF	TGTGCCAGCAGCCCGAAGATTGGGACAGGGGATGAAAAACTGTTTTTT
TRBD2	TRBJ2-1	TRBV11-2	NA	CASSVLAGGHEQFF	TGTGCCAGCAGCGTACTAGCGGGGGGGCATGAGCAGTTCTTC
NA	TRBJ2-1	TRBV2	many	CASSERSNEQFF	TGTGCCAGCAGTGAAAGGAGCAATGAGCAGTTCTTC
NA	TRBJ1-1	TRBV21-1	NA	CASSIPPPGQRDTEAFF	TGTGCCAGCAGCATCCCACCCCCGGGACAGAGGGACACTGAAGCTTTCTTT
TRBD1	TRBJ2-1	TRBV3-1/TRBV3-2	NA	CASSQSPGQGRSRFYNEQFF	TGTGCCAGCAGCCAAAGCCCGGGACAGGGCCGCTCCCGGTTCTACAATGAGCAGTTCTTC
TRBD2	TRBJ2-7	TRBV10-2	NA	CASSAGTSGYEQYF	TGCGCCAGCAGTGCCGGGACTAGCGGTTACGAGCAGTACTTC
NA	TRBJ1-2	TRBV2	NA	CASGDVSGYGYTF	TGTGCCAGCGGCGACGTGAGCGGCTATGGCTACACCTTC
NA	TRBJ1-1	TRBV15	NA	CATSRDQKDRNTEAFF	TGTGCCACCAGCAGAGATCAAAAGGACAGAAACACTGAAGCTTTCTTT
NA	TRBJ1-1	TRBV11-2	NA	CASRSLGAWGTEAFF	TGTGCCAGCAGGTCGTTGGGGGCGTGGGGCACTGAAGCTTTCTTT
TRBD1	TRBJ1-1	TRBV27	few	CASSPLTGGSYTEAFF	TGTGCCAGCAGTCCCCTGACAGGGGGCTCATATACTGAAGCTTTCTTT
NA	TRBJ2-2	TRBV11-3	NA	CASSLEKVGFTNTGELFF	TGTGCCAGCAGCTTAGAAAAAGTCGGGTTCACGAACACCGGGGAGCTGTTTTTT
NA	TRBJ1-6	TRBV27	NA	CASSRSLANSPLHF	TGTGCCAGCAGCCGAAGCCTTGCCAATTCACCCCTCCACTTT
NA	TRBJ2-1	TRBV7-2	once	CASSQGREREQFF	TGTGCCAGCAGCCAGGGGCGGGAGCGGGAGCAGTTCTTC
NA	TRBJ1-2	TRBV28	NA	CASRSLGQGNRRGYTF	TGTGCCAGCAGGTCATTGGGGCAGGGGAATCGAAGAGGCTACACCTTC
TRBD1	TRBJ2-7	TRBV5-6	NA	CASSFGIGQGGNEQYF	TGTGCCAGCAGCTTCGGTATTGGACAGGGCGGGAACGAGCAGTACTTC
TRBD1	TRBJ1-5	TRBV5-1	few	CASSLTGGINQPQHF	TGCGCCAGCAGCTTAACAGGGGGCATCAATCAGCCCCAGCATTTT
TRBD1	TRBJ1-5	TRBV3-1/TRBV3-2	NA	CASSQVPDRGQPQHF	TGTGCCAGCAGCCAAGTTCCAGACAGGGGGCAGCCCCAGCATTTT
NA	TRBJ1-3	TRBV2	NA	CASRVDFNSGNTIYF	TGTGCCAGCAGGGTTGACTTTAACTCTGGAAACACCATATATTTT
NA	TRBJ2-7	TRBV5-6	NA	CASSLGGQGVYEQYF	TGTGCCAGCAGCTTGGGGGGCCAGGGTGTCTACGAGCAGTACTTC
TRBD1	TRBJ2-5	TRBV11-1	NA	CASSVQGAEAETQYF	TGTGCCAGCAGTGTACAGGGGGCGGAGGCAGAGACCCAGTACTTC
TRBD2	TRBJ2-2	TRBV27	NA	CASSRSLRTSGGYITGELFF	TGTGCCAGCAGCCGATCCTTGAGGACTAGCGGGGGGTATATTACCGGGGAGCTGTTTTTT
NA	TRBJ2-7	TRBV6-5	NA	CASSPGQGSFHEQYF	TGTGCCAGCAGTCCAGGGCAGGGAAGTTTCCACGAGCAGTACTTC
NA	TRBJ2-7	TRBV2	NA	CASSDLGGEVYEQYF	TGTGCCAGCAGTGATCTGGGCGGGGAGGTATACGAGCAGTACTTC
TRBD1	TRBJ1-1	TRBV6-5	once	CASSYADRAEAFF	TGTGCCAGCAGTTACGCGGACAGGGCTGAAGCTTTCTTT
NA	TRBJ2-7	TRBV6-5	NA	CASSYQKKNYEQYF	TGTGCCAGCAGTTACCAGAAGAAGAACTACGAGCAGTACTTC
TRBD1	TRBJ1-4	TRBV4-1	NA	CASSQPGQLKLFF	TGCGCCAGCAGCCAACCGGGACAGTTAAAACTGTTTTTT
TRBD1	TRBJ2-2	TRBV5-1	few	CASSHTRTGGNTGELFF	TGCGCCAGCAGCCATACCCGGACAGGGGGGAACACCGGGGAGCTGTTTTTT
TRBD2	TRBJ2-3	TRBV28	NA	CASSSGLAGSDTQYF	TGTGCCAGCAGTTCGGGCTTAGCGGGGTCAGATACGCAGTATTTT
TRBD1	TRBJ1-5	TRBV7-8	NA	CASSLFSGGGNQPQHF	TGTGCCAGCAGCTTATTTTCAGGGGGTGGCAATCAGCCCCAGCATTTT
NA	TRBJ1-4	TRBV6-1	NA	CASSEAGQLATNEKLFF	TGTGCCAGCAGTGAAGCGGGGCAGCTTGCAACTAATGAAAAACTGTTTTTT
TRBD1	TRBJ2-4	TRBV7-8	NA	CASSASTGGLNIQYF	TGTGCCAGCAGCGCTTCGACAGGGGGCCTTAACATTCAGTACTTC
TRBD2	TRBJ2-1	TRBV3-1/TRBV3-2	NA	CASSPGGGSYNEQFF	TGTGCCAGCAGCCCCGGGGGGGGCTCCTACAATGAGCAGTTCTTC
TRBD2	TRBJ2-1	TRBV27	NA	CASSRLAGEFKSYNEQFF	TGTGCCAGCAGTAGACTAGCGGGAGAATTTAAATCCTACAATGAGCAGTTCTTC
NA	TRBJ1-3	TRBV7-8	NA	CASSLGVRSLRGSGNTIYF	TGTGCCAGCAGCTTAGGGGTTAGGTCCCTGAGAGGCTCTGGAAACACCATATATTTT
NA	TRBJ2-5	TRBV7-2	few	CASSLTREETQYF	TGTGCCAGCAGCTTAACCAGGGAAGAGACCCAGTACTTC
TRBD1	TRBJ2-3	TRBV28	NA	CASSLISTGVDTQYF	TGTGCCAGCAGTTTAATTAGCACAGGGGTAGATACGCAGTATTTT
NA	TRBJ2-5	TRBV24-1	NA	CATSDSAQGGAETQYF	TGTGCCACCAGTGATTCTGCACAGGGCGGAGCGGAGACCCAGTACTTC
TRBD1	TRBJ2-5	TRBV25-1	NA	CASRGTEQETQYF	TGTGCCAGCAGGGGGACAGAACAAGAGACCCAGTACTTC
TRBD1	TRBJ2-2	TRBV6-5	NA	CASISQGAYTGELFF	TGTGCCAGCATATCACAGGGGGCTTACACCGGGGAGCTGTTTTTT
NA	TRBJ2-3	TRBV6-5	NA	CASSHRVGQYF	TGTGCCAGCAGCCACAGGGTGGGGCAGTATTTT
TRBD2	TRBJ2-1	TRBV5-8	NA	CASRPTSGKASYNEQFF	TGTGCCAGCAGGCCGACTAGCGGGAAAGCATCCTACAATGAGCAGTTCTTC
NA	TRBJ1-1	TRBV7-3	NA	CASSVNGGDTEAFF	TGTGCCAGCAGCGTGAATGGAGGGGATACTGAAGCTTTCTTT
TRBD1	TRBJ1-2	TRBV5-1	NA	CASSPGQGGYGYTF	TGCGCCAGCAGCCCCGGACAGGGCGGCTATGGCTACACCTTC
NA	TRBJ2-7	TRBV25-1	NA	CASTPRGTSDEQYF	TGTGCCAGCACCCCCAGGGGGACTAGTGACGAGCAGTACTTC
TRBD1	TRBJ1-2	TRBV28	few	CATWTGGMVGRGYTF	TGTGCCACCTGGACAGGGGGGATGGTTGGGAGAGGCTACACCTTC
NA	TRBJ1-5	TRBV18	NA	CASSLSLGEDQPQHF	TGTGCCAGCTCACTTTCGCTGGGGGAGGATCAGCCCCAGCATTTT
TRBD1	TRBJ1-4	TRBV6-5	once	CASSIGTGVEKLFF	TGTGCCAGCAGTATTGGGACAGGGGTTGAAAAACTGTTTTTT
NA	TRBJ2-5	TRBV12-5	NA	CASGREETQYF	TGTGCTAGTGGTCGGGAAGAGACCCAGTACTTC
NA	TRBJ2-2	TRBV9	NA	CASSAADSLNTGELFF	TGTGCCAGCAGCGCGGCAGACAGCCTGAACACCGGGGAGCTGTTTTTT